This T cell receptor (beta chain) derives from a study of blood T cell repertoires in COVID-19. V shed 2 bases and J 5 bases; nucleotides not matched to a gene: 9. CDR3 length: 16 residues. From germline, CDR1 is LGHDT and CDR2 YNNKEL (reference sequence). Self-reported history from a screening survey and questionnaire set each donor's cohort. Sequencing was performed with immunoSEQ multiplex PCR; in TCRdb, only in-frame clones are kept and a portion is missing. This sample carries some 390,000 clones, approximately 92% of them seen once, and the ten largest clones take 0.9% to 1.2%. Material for sequencing was PBMCs or T cells enriched from blood (not recorded which). The V and J genes are TRBV3-1 (or the pseudogene TRBV3-2) and TRBJ2-7; 10 bases agree with TRBD2. This sequence was found in a man aged 25-45 years who had recovered from COVID-19. The CDR3 sequence: CASSQPNRLAGDEQYF. The DNA of the CDR3 is TGTGCCAGCAGCCAACCAAACCGGCTAGCGGGAGACGAGCAGTACTTC.